The clone carrying this T cell receptor beta chain has only one observation. Germline V lookup: CDR1 KGHSH, CDR2 LQKENI. The J segment lost 2 bases and the V segment lost 4 bases, leaving 5 bases of the junction unmatched. This CDR3 contains 15 residues. Measured with immunoSEQ multiplex PCR; TCRdb has only the in-frame clones, and not every one. Altogether about 200,000 clones are present, about nine tenths being singletons, with the ten largest covering 1.5% to 2%. This entry comes from a study of control samples from healthy donors and cancer patients. The specimen was blood. The chain combines TRBV18 with TRBJ1-2; 9 bases line up with TRBD1. This clonotype was obtained from a man in his thirties or forties in good health. CDR3 DNA: TGTGCCAGCTCACTTCGGACAGGGGACAACTATGGCTACACCTTC. Amino acid sequence: CASSLRTGDNYGYTF. The entire variable domain, with the rest obtained from reference TRBV18 and TRBJ1-2, is as follows: NAGVMQNPRHLVRRRGQEARLRCSPMKGHSHVYWYRQLPEEGLKFMVYLQKENIIDESGMPKERFSAEFPKEGPSILRIQQVVRGDSAAYFCASSLRTGDNYGYTFGSGTRLTVV.